This T cell receptor (beta chain) originates from a study of tumor-infiltrating lymphocytes in primary liver carcinoma. On the study more broadly: Ranging in age from 30 to 69 years, the patients were men and women. Study-wide results and caveats: It was in tumors, not blood, that the top-250-clone fraction was significantly higher (p = 0.039). CD4+ and CD8+ repertoires could not be compared in these unsorted bulk samples.

A remark on this clonotype: Its antigen is unidentified. A read error is likely, as this CDR3 ends without the conserved phenylalanine or tryptophan.

It was unsorted whole blood that yielded blood RNA, and germline DNA was also extracted. Germline V gene data show CDR1 as SGHAT and CDR2 as FQNNGV. V lost 6 bases to trimming and J lost 5 bases, with 20 bases between them. CDR3 length equals 16 residues. With around 490 ng total RNA as template and a constant-region primer, TCR beta cDNA was made. Three nested multiplex PCR rounds of slightly modified ARM-PCR generated TCR beta libraries. Use of TRBV1-TRBV30 forward primers with a C-beta reverse primer characterized the first two PCR rounds, which lasted roughly 9 cycles each. TCRdb passed the multiplex PCR reads through MiXCR, listing each CDR3 protein once. This sample has some 180,000 distinct CDR3 sequences, with 60% found just once.

This clonotype was sampled from a man between 35 and 55 years old with primary liver carcinoma and hepatitis B virus infection. V and J are TRBV11-2 and TRBJ2-1; D may match TRBD1 or TRBD2 (5 bases each). Sequenced: peripheral blood. CDR3 in amino acids: CASSQFQGPPHNEQFS. CDR3 DNA: TGTGCCAGCAGTCAGTTCCAGGGACCTCCCCACAATGAGCAGTTCTCC.